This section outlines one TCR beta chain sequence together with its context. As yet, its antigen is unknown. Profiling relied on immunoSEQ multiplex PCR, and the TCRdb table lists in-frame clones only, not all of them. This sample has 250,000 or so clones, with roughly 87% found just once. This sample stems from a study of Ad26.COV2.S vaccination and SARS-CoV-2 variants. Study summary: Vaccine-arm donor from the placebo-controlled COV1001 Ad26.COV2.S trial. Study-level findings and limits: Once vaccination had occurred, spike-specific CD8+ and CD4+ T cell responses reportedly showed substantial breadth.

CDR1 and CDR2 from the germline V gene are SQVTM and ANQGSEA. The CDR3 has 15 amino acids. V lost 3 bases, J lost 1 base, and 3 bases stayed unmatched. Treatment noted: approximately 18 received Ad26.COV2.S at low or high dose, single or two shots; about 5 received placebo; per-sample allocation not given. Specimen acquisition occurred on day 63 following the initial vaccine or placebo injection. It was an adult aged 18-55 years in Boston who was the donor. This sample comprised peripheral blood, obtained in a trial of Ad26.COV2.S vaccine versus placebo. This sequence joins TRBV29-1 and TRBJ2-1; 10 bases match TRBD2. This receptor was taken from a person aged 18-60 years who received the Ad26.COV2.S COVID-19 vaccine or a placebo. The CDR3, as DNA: TGCAGCGTTGAGGGTAGCGGGAGGTCCTACAATGAGCAGTTCTTC. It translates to CSVEGSGRSYNEQFF.